The 32 T cell receptor beta chains listed next were all sequenced from one sample in a study of beta chain features in type 1 diabetes. Reverse transcription of all isolated RNA meant that expressed TCRB transcripts were sequenced. Sequencing used immunoSEQ multiplex PCR; TCRdb keeps in-frame clones, though not all of them. This table holds 350,000 to 450,000 clones, less than 15% found once. Specimen: naive CD4+ T cells from blood. These receptors originate from a woman under 30 in good health.

There are a few counts of this clone. V is TRBV27 and J is TRBJ1-2; D perhaps matches TRBD1 (5 bases). This CDR3 has 13 amino acids. Trimming cost V 7 bases and J 6 bases, with 15 bases left between them. The germline gives CDR1 MNHEY, CDR2 SMNVEV (reference sequence). The CDR3 nucleotides are TGTGCCAGCAAGCCGAAGGGAGGGGATGGCTACACCTTC. Translated, it gives CASKPKGGDGYTF.

The J gene is TRBJ2-2, the V gene TRBV13; D gene unclear. Trimming removed 1 base from V and 6 bases from J, with 15 bases in between. The CDR3 loop spans 16 amino acids. Germline V gene lookup returns CDR1 PRHDT and CDR2 FYEKMQ (reference sequence). Written as DNA, the CDR3 is TGTGCCAGCAGCTTAGTGTTGTGGGCTCGCTCCGGGGAGCTGTTTTTT. Residues: CASSLVLWARSGELFF.

The DNA of the CDR3 is TGTGCCAGTACCAAGGGACTAGCGGGAGACGGTGAGCAGTTCTTC. It translates to CASTKGLAGDGEQFF. This sequence joins TRBV19 and TRBJ2-1; the match to TRBD2 covers 14 bases. The CDR3 runs 15 residues. The ends lost 7 bases at V and 9 bases at J; junction bases unmatched: 8. The germline CDR1 and CDR2 sequences are LNHDA and SQIVND (reference sequence).

The chain joins TRBV7-2 to TRBJ2-2, with D perhaps matching TRBD1 (6 bases). The V end lost 1 base, the J end lost 3 bases, and 12 bases lay between the germline ends. Germline V gives CDR1 SGHTA, CDR2 FQGNSA. There are 16 residues in the CDR3. The CDR3 DNA follows: TGTGCCAGCAGCTTAGTTTGGGGGCAGGACACCGGGGAGCTGTTTTTT. Translation: CASSLVWGQDTGELFF. Full variable domain (rest looked up from reference TRBV7-2 and TRBJ2-2): GAGVSQSPSNKVTEKGKDVELRCDPISGHTALYWYRQSLGQGLEFLIYFQGNSAPDKSGLPSDRFSAERTGGSVSTLTIQRTQQEDSAVYLCASSLVWGQDTGELFFGEGSRLTVL.

This sequence joins TRBV30 and TRBJ1-5, with a tentative D call TRBD1 (5 bases). V was shortened by 0 bases and J by 7 bases, with 16 bases between the two germline ends. This CDR3 is built from 15 residues. Germline loops: CDR1 GTSNPN, CDR2 SVGIG (reference sequence). CDR3 loop: CAWSVRQGRGQPQHF. CDR3 sequence (DNA): TGTGCCTGGAGTGTACGGCAGGGCCGCGGACAGCCCCAGCATTTT. Full variable domain (remainder filled in from reference TRBV30 and TRBJ1-5): SQTIHQWPATLVQPVGSPLSLECTVEGTSNPNLYWYRQAAGRGLQLLFYSVGIGQISSEVPQNLSASRPQDRQFILSSKKLLLSDSGFYLCAWSVRQGRGQPQHFGDGTRLSIL.

This clone was seen only a few times. The chain has TRBV5-1 and TRBJ2-7, with 7 bases identical to TRBD2. Germline V gene data show CDR1 as SGHRS and CDR2 as YFSETQ. CDR3 length: 15 residues. The V and J ends lost 2 bases and 2 bases, in that order; junction bases with no gene match: 7. CDR3 DNA: TGCGCCAGCAGCTTTACAACGGGAGGTACCTACGAGCAGTACTTC. Residues: CASSFTTGGTYEQYF.

This clone was observed a handful of times. V is TRBV16 and J is TRBJ1-3; D unclear. V lost 1 base, J lost 0 bases, and 7 bases lay in between. Germline lookup yields CDR1 KGHSY and CDR2 FQNENV. There are 15 residues in the CDR3. The CDR3 here is CASSQFLSSGNTIYF. The CDR3 nucleotides read TGTGCCAGCAGCCAATTTCTCAGCTCTGGAAACACCATATATTTT. Supplemented by reference TRBV16 and TRBJ1-3, the full variable domain reads GEEVAQTPKHLVRGEGQKAKLYCAPIKGHSYVFWYQQVLKNEFKFLISFQNENVFDETGMPKERFSAKCLPNSPCSLEIQATKLEDSAVYFCASSQFLSSGNTIYFGEGSWLTVV.

This clone was counted only a few times. V and J are TRBV29-1 and TRBJ1-1; the D is unclear. The CDR3 has 12 residues. Germline loops: CDR1 SQVTM, CDR2 ANQGSEA. Trimming cost V 6 bases and J 2 bases, with 10 bases left between them. The CDR3 loop reads CSVTGSNTEAFF. In DNA form, the CDR3 reads TGCAGCGTAACGGGGAGTAACACTGAAGCTTTCTTT.

The V gene is TRBV19, the J gene TRBJ1-1; possibly TRBD1 for D (5 bases). Per germline, CDR1 LNHDA and CDR2 SQIVND (reference sequence). The CDR3 spans 16 residues. V lost 7 bases and J 5 bases, leaving 23 bases between the germline ends. The CDR3 bases are TGTGCCAGTACAGCCGGGCCGACTCTTAGGGGAACTGAAGCTTTCTTT. Translated: CASTAGPTLRGTEAFF.

This clone was seen a few times. The V call is TRBV5-1, the J call TRBJ2-3, with 7 bases that match TRBD2. Trimming at V came to 5 bases and at J to 1 base, leaving 4 bases not matched to a gene. The germline V gene encodes CDR1 SGHRS and CDR2 YFSETQ. This CDR3 has 14 amino acids. The CDR3 nucleotides read TGCGCCAGCAGAAGTACTAGCGGCACAGATACGCAGTATTTT. Protein product: CASRSTSGTDTQYF.

The gene calls are TRBV7-2 and TRBJ2-5, with 15 bases fitting TRBD2. Losses at the gene ends were 1 base for V and 5 bases for J; bases not matched to a gene: 2. CDR3 length: 16 amino acids. Germline V gives CDR1 SGHTA, CDR2 FQGNSA. CDR3 loop: CASSLGGLAGGETQYF. In nucleotides, the CDR3 is TGTGCCAGCAGCTTAGGCGGACTAGCGGGAGGGGAGACCCAGTACTTC.

This clone appeared a few times. The chain has TRBV2 and TRBJ2-3; D call uncertain. Deletions cut 4 bases from V and 0 bases from J, with 14 bases between. The CDR3 loop spans 16 amino acids. Germline-derived CDR1 and CDR2 are SNHLY and FYNNEI. This CDR3 reads CASSVMGNPSTDTQYF. The CDR3 DNA reads as TGTGCCAGCAGTGTTATGGGCAACCCTAGCACAGATACGCAGTATTTT.

This chain links TRBV29-1 with TRBJ1-2, with no clear D. With 4 bases removed from V and 6 bases from J, the gap between germline ends came to 12 bases. Germline loops: CDR1 SQVTM, CDR2 ANQGSEA. CDR3 length: 12 residues. The DNA for the CDR3 is TGCAGCGTTGTTGAGGGAGCGGATGGCTACACCTTC. It encodes CSVVEGADGYTF.

This clone was found a few times. The chain combines TRBV12-5 with TRBJ2-7; 9 positions match TRBD1. The CDR3 length is 14 residues. Germline CDR1 LGHNT, CDR2 FRNRAP. V dropped 6 bases and J dropped 3; count of bases not matched to a gene: 6. As DNA, the CDR3 is TGTGCTAGTGGCACGGGACAGGGAATCTACGAGCAGTACTTC. Amino acid sequence: CASGTGQGIYEQYF.

There are a few counts of this clone. This chain joins TRBV28 and TRBJ1-2; TRBD1 agrees at 7 bases. This CDR3 has 12 residues. Germline V gives CDR1 MDHEN, CDR2 SYDVKM. The V gene end was trimmed by 8 bases and the J gene end by 4 bases; junction bases not matched to a gene: 4. CDR3 in amino acids: CASLQGRYGYTF. The DNA for the CDR3 is TGTGCCAGCCTACAGGGGCGCTATGGCTACACCTTC.

This clone was seen more than once but under ten times. V gene TRBV20-1 combines with J gene TRBJ2-3; a possible D gene is TRBD1 (6 bases). The CDR3 runs 11 residues. CDR1 is DFQATT, CDR2 SNEGSKA, per germline (reference sequence). CDR3 DNA sequence: TGCAGCGAGGGGGGCACAGATACGCAGTATTTT. It encodes CSEGGTDTQYF.

Details on this clone: Other DNA sequences in this sample translate to the same CDR3. The chain joins TRBV7-2 to TRBJ2-1; TRBD2 matches at 9 bases. The CDR3 contains 15 residues. CDR1 and CDR2 from the germline V gene are SGHTA and FQGNSA. V trimming: 3 bases; J trimming: 4 bases; junction bases outside the gene matches: 4. Written as DNA, the CDR3 is TGTGCCAGCAGCTTGGCGGGAGGGAGGTACAATGAGCAGTTCTTC. Residues: CASSLAGGRYNEQFF. Based on the CDR3 plus reference TRBV7-2 and TRBJ2-1, the full variable domain is GAGVSQSPSNKVTEKGKDVELRCDPISGHTALYWYRQSLGQGLEFLIYFQGNSAPDKSGLPSDRFSAERTGGSVSTLTIQRTQQEDSAVYLCASSLAGGRYNEQFFGPGTRLTVL.

This clone was observed a few times. The rearrangement uses TRBV4-1 and TRBJ2-2; TRBD2 aligns across 13 bases. The CDR3 runs to 18 residues. CDR1 MGHRA and CDR2 YSYEKL come from the germline V gene. The V segment lost 6 bases and the J segment 6 bases; nucleotides outside the gene matches: 13. In nucleotides, the CDR3 is TGCGCCAGCAGTCCTCGGACTAGCGGGAGTGGTTCCCCCGGGGAGCTGTTTTTT. Translated, it gives CASSPRTSGSGSPGELFF.

The sample holds a few counts of this clone. The V call is TRBV4-2, the J call TRBJ2-5; D may match TRBD1 or TRBD2 (10 bases each). The CDR3 runs 21 residues. Germline assignment: CDR1 LGHNA and CDR2 YNFKEQ. V was cut by 0 bases and J by 0 bases, with 26 bases left in between. CDR3 loop: CASSQDPGQGRLAGDQETQYF. As DNA, the CDR3 is TGTGCCAGCAGCCAAGATCCGGGACAGGGGCGCCTAGCGGGAGACCAAGAGACCCAGTACTTC.

This clone has only a few counts. The chain carries TRBV30 and TRBJ2-3, with 10 bases identical to TRBD2. V trimming: 2 bases; J trimming: 3 bases; junction bases outside the gene matches: 2. This CDR3 has 14 residues. Germline V CDR1 and CDR2: GTSNPN, SVGIG (reference sequence). The CDR3 here is CAWSRGLATDTQYF. The DNA of the CDR3 is TGTGCCTGGAGTAGGGGACTAGCGACAGATACGCAGTATTTT.

This rearrangement joins TRBV30 to TRBJ2-3; maybe TRBD2 (5 bases). This CDR3 region has 14 residues. Trimming took off 7 bases at V and 2 bases at J, with 16 bases between the two ends. From germline, CDR1 is GTSNPN and CDR2 SVGIG (reference sequence). In DNA, the CDR3 is TGTGCCTCGCACCTAGCTCCCCTCACAGATACGCAGTATTTT. This encodes CASHLAPLTDTQYF.

This clone was recorded a few times. The gene calls are TRBV5-1 and TRBJ1-4; the D is unclear. The germline V gene has CDR1 SGHRS and CDR2 YFSETQ. Trimming took off 7 bases at V and 0 bases at J, with 7 bases between the two ends. CDR3 size: 13 residues. The CDR3 coding sequence is TGCGCCAGCGCCGGTTCAACTAATGAAAAACTGTTTTTT. Protein sequence: CASAGSTNEKLFF. The full variable domain, rest sourced from reference TRBV5-1 and TRBJ1-4, is KAGVTQTPRYLIKTRGQQVTLSCSPISGHRSVSWYQQTPGQGLQFLFEYFSETQRNKGNFPGRFSGRQFSNSRSEMNVSTLELGDSALYLCASAGSTNEKLFFGSGTQLSVL.

The CDR3 protein is CASSLTGPGEKLFF. The DNA of the CDR3 is TGTGCCAGCAGCTTGACAGGGCCGGGTGAAAAACTGTTTTTT. V is TRBV7-2 and J is TRBJ1-4, with 7 nucleotides matching TRBD1. The V segment lost 3 bases and the J segment 7 bases; nucleotides outside the gene matches: 5. There are 14 residues in the CDR3. The germline gives CDR1 SGHTA, CDR2 FQGNSA. Full variable domain (rest looked up from reference TRBV7-2 and TRBJ1-4): GAGVSQSPSNKVTEKGKDVELRCDPISGHTALYWYRQSLGQGLEFLIYFQGNSAPDKSGLPSDRFSAERTGGSVSTLTIQRTQQEDSAVYLCASSLTGPGEKLFFGSGTQLSVL.

V is TRBV9 and J is TRBJ2-7; 8 nucleotides match TRBD1. Trimming took 3 bases from V and 5 from J; bases not matched to a gene: 10. Germline loops: CDR1 SGDLS, CDR2 YYNGEE. The CDR3 totals 15 residues. The CDR3 coding sequence is TGTGCCAGCAGCGATGGTGGTCGACAGGGGCACGAGCAGTACTTC. This translates into CASSDGGRQGHEQYF.

CDR3 loop: CASSFGTGERTQYF. The DNA for the CDR3 is TGTGCCAGCAGTTTTGGGACAGGGGAAAGGACCCAGTACTTC. The chain carries TRBV28 and TRBJ2-5; 10 bases are shared with TRBD1. This CDR3 spans 14 amino acids. V dropped 3 bases and J dropped 7; count of bases not matched to a gene: 5. Germline V gene lookup returns CDR1 MDHEN and CDR2 SYDVKM.

The gene calls are TRBV5-1 and TRBJ2-1; a weak D match, TRBD2 (5 bases). V was pared by 1 base and J by 4 bases, with 12 bases between. From germline, CDR1 is SGHRS and CDR2 YFSETQ. There are 15 residues in the CDR3. The CDR3 sequence: CASSLSGVEYNEQFF. The CDR3 DNA sequence: TGCGCCAGCAGCTTGTCCGGGGTGGAGTACAATGAGCAGTTCTTC. Filled out from reference TRBV5-1 and TRBJ2-1, the complete variable domain reads KAGVTQTPRYLIKTRGQQVTLSCSPISGHRSVSWYQQTPGQGLQFLFEYFSETQRNKGNFPGRFSGRQFSNSRSEMNVSTLELGDSALYLCASSLSGVEYNEQFFGPGTRLTVL.

V gene TRBV7-9 combines with J gene TRBJ1-4; D possibly corresponds to TRBD1 (5 bases). V dropped 7 bases and J dropped 7 bases, with 13 bases sitting between them. From germline, CDR1 is SEHNR and CDR2 FQNEAQ (reference sequence). The CDR3 consists of 13 residues. The CDR3 bases are TGTGCCAGCAATGGGAGGGGCAGTGAAAAACTGTTTTTT. Protein product: CASNGRGSEKLFF.

The rearrangement uses TRBV20-1 and TRBJ2-7; D is possibly TRBD2 (6 bases). Germline V lookup: CDR1 DFQATT, CDR2 SNEGSKA (reference sequence). The length of the CDR3 is 11 residues. The V end was cut by 6 bases, the J end by 5 bases, with 11 bases between. The CDR3 DNA is TGCAGTGCCGTACTAGCTAACGAGCAGTACTTC. Its translation: CSAVLANEQYF.

This clone came up a few times. V is TRBV30 and J is TRBJ1-4, with 8 bases aligning to TRBD1. The CDR3 is 15 residues long. The germline gives CDR1 GTSNPN, CDR2 SVGIG (reference sequence). V was pared by 0 bases and J by 5 bases, with 5 bases of the junction left unmatched. This chain's CDR3 is CAWSVHDRGNEKLFF. DNA for the CDR3: TGTGCCTGGAGTGTACATGACAGGGGAAATGAAAAACTGTTTTTT.

The CDR3 is CASSAGTGGRGANVLTF. As DNA, the CDR3 is TGCGCCAGCAGCGCCGGGACAGGGGGACGTGGGGCCAACGTCCTGACTTTC. V usage is TRBV4-1 and J usage is TRBJ2-6; 11 bases map to TRBD1. The CDR3 is made up of 17 amino acids. The V and J ends lost 5 bases and 3 bases, in that order; junction bases with no gene match: 6. The germline CDR1 and CDR2 sequences are MGHRA and YSYEKL.

This clone occurred a few times. The chain couples TRBV7-2 to TRBJ1-1; TRBD1 matches 9 bases. The germline V gene encodes CDR1 SGHTA and CDR2 FQGNSA. Germline trimming cut 5 bases from V and 11 bases from J; bases unmatched to any gene: 9. The CDR3 is 13 residues long. CDR3 sequence (DNA): TGTGCCAGCAGCCAGGGACAGGGTCGATATGCTTTCTTT. Its translation: CASSQGQGRYAFF.

In DNA, the CDR3 is TGTGCCTGGAGTGCGGGGTGGGGGGAGCTGTTTTTT. Encoded protein: CAWSAGWGELFF. The chain uses TRBV30 and TRBJ2-2; tentative D call: TRBD2 (5 bases). The V end lost 1 base, the J end lost 8 bases, and 8 bases lay between the germline ends. There are 12 residues in the CDR3. Germline lookup yields CDR1 GTSNPN and CDR2 SVGIG (reference sequence).